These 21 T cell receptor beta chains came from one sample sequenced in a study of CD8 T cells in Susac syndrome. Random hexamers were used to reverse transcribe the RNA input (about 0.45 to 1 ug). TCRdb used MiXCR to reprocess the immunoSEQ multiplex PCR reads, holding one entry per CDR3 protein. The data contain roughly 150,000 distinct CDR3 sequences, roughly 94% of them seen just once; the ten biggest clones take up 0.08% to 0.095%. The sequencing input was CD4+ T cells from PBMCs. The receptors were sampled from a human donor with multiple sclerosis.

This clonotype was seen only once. Here the CDR3 reads CASSVGGSPQTGELFF. The DNA of the CDR3 is TGTGCCAGCAGCGTAGGGGGCTCACCGCAGACCGGGGAGCTGTTTTTT. The chain links TRBV9 to TRBJ2-2, with D possibly being TRBD1 (5 bases). The CDR3 is made up of 16 amino acids. CDR1 SGDLS and CDR2 YYNGEE come from the germline V gene. V lost 0 bases to trimming and J lost 5 bases, with 14 bases between them.

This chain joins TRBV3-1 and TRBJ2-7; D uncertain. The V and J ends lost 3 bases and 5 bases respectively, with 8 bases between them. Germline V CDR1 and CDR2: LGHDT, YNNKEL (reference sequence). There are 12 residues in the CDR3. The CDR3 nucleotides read TGTGCCAGCAGCCATAGACGCGACGAGCAGTACTTC. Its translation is CASSHRRDEQYF.

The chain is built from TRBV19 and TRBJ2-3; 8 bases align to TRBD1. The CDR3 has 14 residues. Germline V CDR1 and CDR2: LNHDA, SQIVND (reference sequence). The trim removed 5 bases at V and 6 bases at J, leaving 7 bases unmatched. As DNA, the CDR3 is TGTGCCAGTAGTCCCGTCCGGGACAGGGATACGCAGTATTTT. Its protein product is CASSPVRDRDTQYF.

Here the CDR3 DNA reads TGCAGCGTCGGACAGGGGGCGGTTCGTCCTGGCTACACCTTC. This codes for CSVGQGAVRPGYTF. J is TRBJ1-2 and V is TRBV29-1; 11 bases map to TRBD1. The germline gives CDR1 SQVTM, CDR2 ANQGSEA. The CDR3 runs 14 residues. V dropped 6 bases and J dropped 7; count of bases not matched to a gene: 10. The complete variable domain, with remaining parts taken from reference TRBV29-1 and TRBJ1-2, reads SAVISQKPSRDICQRGTSLTIQCQVDSQVTMMFWYRQQPGQSLTLIATANQGSEATYESGFVIDKFPISRPNLTFSTLTVSNMSPEDSSIYLCSVGQGAVRPGYTFGSGTRLTVV.

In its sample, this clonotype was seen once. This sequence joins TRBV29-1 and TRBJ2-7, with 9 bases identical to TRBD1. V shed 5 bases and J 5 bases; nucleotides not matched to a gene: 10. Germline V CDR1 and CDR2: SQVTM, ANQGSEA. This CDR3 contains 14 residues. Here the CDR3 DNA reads TGCAGCGTTTTGGGGGGACAGGGTGTTGACGAGCAGTACTTC. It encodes CSVLGGQGVDEQYF.

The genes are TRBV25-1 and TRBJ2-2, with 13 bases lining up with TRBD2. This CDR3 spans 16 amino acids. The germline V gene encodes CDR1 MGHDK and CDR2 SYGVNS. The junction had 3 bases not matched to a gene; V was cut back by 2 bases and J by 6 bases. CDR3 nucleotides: TGTGCCAGCAGTGAACCCGGACTAGCGGGAGCCGGGGAGCTGTTTTTT. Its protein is CASSEPGLAGAGELFF.

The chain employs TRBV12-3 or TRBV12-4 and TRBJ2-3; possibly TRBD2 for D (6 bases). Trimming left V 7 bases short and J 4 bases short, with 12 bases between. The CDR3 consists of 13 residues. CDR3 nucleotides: TGTGCCAGCACAAGGGGAGGCGCAGATACGCAGTATTTT. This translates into CASTRGGADTQYF.

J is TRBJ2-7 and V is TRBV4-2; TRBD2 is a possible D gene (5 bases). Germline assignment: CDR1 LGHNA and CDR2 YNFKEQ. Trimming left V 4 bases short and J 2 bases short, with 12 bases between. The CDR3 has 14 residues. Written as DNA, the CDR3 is TGTGCCAGCAGCCGATCGGACGGGGCCTACGAGCAGTACTTC. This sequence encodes CASSRSDGAYEQYF.

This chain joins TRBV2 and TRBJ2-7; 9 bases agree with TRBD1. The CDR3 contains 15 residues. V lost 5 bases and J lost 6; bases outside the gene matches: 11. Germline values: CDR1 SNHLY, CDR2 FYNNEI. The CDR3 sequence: CASSFTGGGSTEQYF. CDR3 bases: TGTGCCAGCAGTTTTACAGGGGGCGGGAGTACCGAGCAGTACTTC.

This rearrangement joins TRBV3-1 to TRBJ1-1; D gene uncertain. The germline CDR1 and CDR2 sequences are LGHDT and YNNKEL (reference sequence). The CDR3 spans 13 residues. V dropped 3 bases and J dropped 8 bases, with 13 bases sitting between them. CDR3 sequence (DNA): TGTGCCAGCAGCCAGCCCGAGACCATCGAAGCTTTCTTT. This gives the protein CASSQPETIEAFF.

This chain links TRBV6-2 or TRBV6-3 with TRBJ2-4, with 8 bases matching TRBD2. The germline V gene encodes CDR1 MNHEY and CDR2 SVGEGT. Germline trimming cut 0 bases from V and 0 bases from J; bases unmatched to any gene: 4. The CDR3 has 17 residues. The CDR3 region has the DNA TGTGCCAGCAGTTACTCGAGGCTAGCGGGAGCCAAAAACATTCAGTACTTC. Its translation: CASSYSRLAGAKNIQYF.

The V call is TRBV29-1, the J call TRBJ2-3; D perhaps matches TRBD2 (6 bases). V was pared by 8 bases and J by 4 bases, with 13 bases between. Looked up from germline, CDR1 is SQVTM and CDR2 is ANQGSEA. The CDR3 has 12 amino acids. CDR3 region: CSSGGWADTQYF. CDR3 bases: TGCAGCAGTGGAGGGTGGGCAGATACGCAGTATTTT.

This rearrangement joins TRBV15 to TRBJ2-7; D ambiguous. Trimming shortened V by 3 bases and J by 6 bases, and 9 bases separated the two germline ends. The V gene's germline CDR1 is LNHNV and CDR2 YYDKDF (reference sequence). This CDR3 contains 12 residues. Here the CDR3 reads CATSRPLGEQYF. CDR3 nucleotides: TGTGCCACCAGCAGGCCCCTTGGCGAGCAGTACTTC.

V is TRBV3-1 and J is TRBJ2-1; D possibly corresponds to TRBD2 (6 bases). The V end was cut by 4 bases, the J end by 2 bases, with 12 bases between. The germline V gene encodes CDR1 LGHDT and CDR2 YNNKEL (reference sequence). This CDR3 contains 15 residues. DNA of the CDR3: TGTGCCAGCAGCCCCACTAGCCCCACCTACAATGAGCAGTTCTTC. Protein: CASSPTSPTYNEQFF.

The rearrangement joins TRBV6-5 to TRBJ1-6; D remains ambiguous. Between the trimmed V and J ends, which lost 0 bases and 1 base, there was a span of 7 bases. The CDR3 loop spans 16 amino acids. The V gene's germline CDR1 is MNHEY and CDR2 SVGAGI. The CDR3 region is CASSYSLRSYNSPLHF. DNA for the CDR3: TGTGCCAGCAGTTACTCCCTCAGATCCTATAATTCACCCCTCCACTTT.

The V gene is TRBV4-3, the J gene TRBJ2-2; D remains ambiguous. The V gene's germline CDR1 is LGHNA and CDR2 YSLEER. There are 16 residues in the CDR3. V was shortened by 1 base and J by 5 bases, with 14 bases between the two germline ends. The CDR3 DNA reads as TGCGCCAGCAGCCAAGGAAACTGGTTAGAGACCGGGGAGCTGTTTTTT. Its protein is CASSQGNWLETGELFF.

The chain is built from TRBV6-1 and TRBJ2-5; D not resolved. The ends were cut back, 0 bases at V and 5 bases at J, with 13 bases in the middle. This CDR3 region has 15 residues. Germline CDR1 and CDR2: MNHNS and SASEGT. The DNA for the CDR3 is TGTGCCAGCAGTGAAGCTCCCCAGGCGACGGAGACCCAGTACTTC. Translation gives CASSEAPQATETQYF.

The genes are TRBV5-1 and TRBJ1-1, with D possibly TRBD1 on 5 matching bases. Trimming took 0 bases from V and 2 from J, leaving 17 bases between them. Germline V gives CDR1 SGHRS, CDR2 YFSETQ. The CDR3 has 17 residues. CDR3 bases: TGCGCCAGCAGCTTGGGGGCTGTAGGGACGATAAACACTGAAGCTTTCTTT. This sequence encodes CASSLGAVGTINTEAFF.

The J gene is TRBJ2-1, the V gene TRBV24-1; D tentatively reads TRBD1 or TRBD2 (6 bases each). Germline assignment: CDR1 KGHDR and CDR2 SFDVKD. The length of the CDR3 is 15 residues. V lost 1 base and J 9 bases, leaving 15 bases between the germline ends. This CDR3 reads CATSDFGGRRGEQFF. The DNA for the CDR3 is TGTGCCACCAGTGATTTCGGGGGCCGCCGGGGTGAGCAGTTCTTC.

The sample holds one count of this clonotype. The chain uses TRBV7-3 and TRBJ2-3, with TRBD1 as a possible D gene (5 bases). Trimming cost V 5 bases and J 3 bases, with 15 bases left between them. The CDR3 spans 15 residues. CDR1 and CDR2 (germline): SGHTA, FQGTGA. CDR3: CASSLRGLGTDTQYF. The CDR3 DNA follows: TGTGCCAGCAGCCTAAGGGGTCTAGGTACAGATACGCAGTATTTT.

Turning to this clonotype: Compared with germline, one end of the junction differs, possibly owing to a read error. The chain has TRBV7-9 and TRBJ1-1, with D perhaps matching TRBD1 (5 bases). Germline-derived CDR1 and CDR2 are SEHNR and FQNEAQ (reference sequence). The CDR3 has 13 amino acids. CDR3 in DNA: TGTGCCAGCAGCTTAAGGGGACTACCTGAGGCTTTCTTT. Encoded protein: CASSLRGLPEAFF. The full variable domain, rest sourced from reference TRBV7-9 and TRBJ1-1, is DTGVSQNPRHKITKRGQNVTFRCDPISEHNRLYWYRQTLGQGPEFLTYFQNEAQLEKSRLLSDRFSAERPKGSFSTLEIQRTEQGDSAMYLCASSLRGLPEAFFGQGTRLTVV.